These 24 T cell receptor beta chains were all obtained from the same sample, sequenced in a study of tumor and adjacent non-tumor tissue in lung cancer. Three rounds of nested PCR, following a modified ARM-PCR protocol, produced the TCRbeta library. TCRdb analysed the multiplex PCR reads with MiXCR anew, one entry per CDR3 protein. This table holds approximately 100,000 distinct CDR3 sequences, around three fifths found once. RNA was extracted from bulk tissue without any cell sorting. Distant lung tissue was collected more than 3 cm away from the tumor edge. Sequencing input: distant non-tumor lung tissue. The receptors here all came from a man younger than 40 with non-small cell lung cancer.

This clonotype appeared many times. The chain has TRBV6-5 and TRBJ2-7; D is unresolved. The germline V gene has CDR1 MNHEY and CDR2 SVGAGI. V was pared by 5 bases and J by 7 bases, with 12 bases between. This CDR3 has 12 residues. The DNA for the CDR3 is TGTGCCAGCAGTCAACGATTGGGGGAGCAGTACTTC. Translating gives CASSQRLGEQYF.

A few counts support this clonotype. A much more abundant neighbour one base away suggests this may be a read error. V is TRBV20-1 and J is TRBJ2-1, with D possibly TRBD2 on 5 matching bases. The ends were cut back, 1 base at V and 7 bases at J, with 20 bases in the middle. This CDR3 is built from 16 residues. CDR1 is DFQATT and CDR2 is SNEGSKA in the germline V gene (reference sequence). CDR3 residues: CSARAVRTSTLNEQFF. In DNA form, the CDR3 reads TGCAGTGCTAGAGCAGTACGGACTTCTACTCTAAATGAGCAGTTCTTC.

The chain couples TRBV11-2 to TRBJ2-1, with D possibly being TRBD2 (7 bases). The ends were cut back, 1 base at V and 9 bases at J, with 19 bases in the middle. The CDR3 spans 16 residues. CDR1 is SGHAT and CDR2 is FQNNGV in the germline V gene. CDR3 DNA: TGTGCCAGCAGCTTAGCGCGGGGGCAGACCAACACTGAGCAGTTCTTC. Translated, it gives CASSLARGQTNTEQFF.

CDR3 in DNA: TGTGCCTGGAGTGTACAAGGGGTACTTGCCTACACCTTC. Residues: CAWSVQGVLAYTF. J is TRBJ1-2 and V is TRBV30; TRBD1 might be the D (5 bases). This CDR3 is 13 amino acids long. The V end was cut by 0 bases, the J end by 10 bases, with 15 bases between. Germline V gives CDR1 GTSNPN, CDR2 SVGIG (reference sequence).

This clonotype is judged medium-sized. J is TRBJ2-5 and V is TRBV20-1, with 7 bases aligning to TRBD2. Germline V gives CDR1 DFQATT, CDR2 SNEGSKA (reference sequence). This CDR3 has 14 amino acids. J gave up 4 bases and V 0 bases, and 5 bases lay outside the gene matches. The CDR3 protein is CSAREGSSGETQYF. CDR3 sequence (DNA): TGCAGTGCTAGAGAGGGCTCTAGCGGAGAGACCCAGTACTTC.

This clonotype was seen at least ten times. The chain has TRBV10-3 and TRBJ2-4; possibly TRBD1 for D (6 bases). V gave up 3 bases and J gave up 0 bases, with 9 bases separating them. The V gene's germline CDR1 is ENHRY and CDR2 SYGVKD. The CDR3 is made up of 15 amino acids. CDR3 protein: CAISDGQLAKNIQYF. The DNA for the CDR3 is TGTGCCATCAGTGACGGACAGCTAGCCAAAAACATTCAGTACTTC.

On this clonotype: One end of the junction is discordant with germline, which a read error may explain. CDR3 sequence: CTSRGRGPQETQYF. Here the CDR3 DNA reads TGTACCAGCAGGGGGCGGGGCCCCCAAGAGACCCAGTACTTC. The chain uses TRBV11-2 and TRBJ2-5; TRBD1 aligns across 8 bases. CDR1 SGHAT and CDR2 FQNNGV come from the germline V gene. The CDR3 runs to 14 residues.

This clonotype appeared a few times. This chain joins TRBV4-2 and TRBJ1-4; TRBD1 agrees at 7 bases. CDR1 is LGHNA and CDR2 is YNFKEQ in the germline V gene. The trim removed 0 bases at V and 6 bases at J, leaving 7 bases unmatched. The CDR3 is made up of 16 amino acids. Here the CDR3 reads CASSQDQVTGDEKLFF. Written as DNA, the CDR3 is TGTGCCAGCAGCCAAGATCAAGTCACAGGGGATGAAAAACTGTTTTTT.

The CDR3 nucleotides read TGTGCCAGCAGACCGGGGGGCGCCAATCAGCCCCAGTATTTT. Its protein is CASRPGGANQPQYF. J is TRBJ1-5 and V is TRBV6-2 or TRBV6-3, with D possibly being TRBD2 (7 bases). The assigned J gene may be wrong: the sequence end matches TRBJ2-3 better. Germline CDR1 reads MNHEY; CDR2 reads SVGEGT. The CDR3 extends over 14 amino acids.

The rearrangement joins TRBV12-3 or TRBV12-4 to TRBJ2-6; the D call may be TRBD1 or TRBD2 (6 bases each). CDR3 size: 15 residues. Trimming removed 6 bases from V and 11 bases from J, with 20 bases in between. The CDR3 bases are TGTGCCAGCAGATCAGGGGTGACGGGAGCCTACGTCCTGACTTTC. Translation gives CASRSGVTGAYVLTF.

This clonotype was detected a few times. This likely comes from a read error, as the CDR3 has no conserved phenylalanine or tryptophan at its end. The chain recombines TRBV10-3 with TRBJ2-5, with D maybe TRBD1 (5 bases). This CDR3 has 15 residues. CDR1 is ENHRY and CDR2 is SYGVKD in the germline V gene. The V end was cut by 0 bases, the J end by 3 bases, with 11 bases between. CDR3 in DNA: TGTGCCATCAGTGAGTCGAGGACAAGGGAAGAGACCCAGTACTTA. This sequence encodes CAISESRTREETQYL.

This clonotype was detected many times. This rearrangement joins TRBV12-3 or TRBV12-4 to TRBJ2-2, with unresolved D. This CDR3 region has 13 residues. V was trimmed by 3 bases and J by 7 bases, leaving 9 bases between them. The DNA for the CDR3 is TGTGCCAGCAGTTTTTCCCGGGTCGGGGAGCTGTTTTTT. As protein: CASSFSRVGELFF.

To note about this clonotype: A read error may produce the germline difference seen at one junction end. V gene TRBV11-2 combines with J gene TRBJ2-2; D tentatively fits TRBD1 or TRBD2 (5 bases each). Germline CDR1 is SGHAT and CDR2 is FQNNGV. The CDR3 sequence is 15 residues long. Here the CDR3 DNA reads TGTGCCAGCAGCTTCCGGACAACGAACACCGGGGAGCCGTTTTTT. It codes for CASSFRTTNTGEPFF.

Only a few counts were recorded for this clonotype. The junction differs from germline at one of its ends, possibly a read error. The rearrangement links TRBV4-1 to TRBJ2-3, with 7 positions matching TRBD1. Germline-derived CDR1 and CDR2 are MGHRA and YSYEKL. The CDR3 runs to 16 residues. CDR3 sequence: CATSGRGTTGTDTHYF. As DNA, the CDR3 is TGCGCCACCAGCGGAAGGGGAACCACTGGGACAGATACGCACTATTTT.

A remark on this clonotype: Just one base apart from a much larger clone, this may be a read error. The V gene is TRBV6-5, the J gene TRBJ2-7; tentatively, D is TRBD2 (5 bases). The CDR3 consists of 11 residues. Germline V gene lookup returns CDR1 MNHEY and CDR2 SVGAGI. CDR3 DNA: TGTGTCAGCGGCTTTTCCTACGAGCAGTACTTC. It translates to CVSGFSYEQYF.

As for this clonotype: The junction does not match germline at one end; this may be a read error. CDR3 sequence reads: CASRYTGGRTGEMFF. The CDR3 DNA follows: TGTGCCAGCAGATACACAGGGGGTCGGACCGGGGAGATGTTTTTT. The chain recombines TRBV14 with TRBJ2-2; 8 nucleotides align to TRBD1. From germline, CDR1 is SGHDN and CDR2 FVKESK. The CDR3 consists of 15 residues.

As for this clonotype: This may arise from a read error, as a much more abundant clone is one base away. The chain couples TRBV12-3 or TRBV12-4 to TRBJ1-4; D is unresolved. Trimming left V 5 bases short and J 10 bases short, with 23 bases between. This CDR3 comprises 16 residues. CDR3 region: CASSVVSGGPERKLFF. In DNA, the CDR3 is TGTGCCAGCAGTGTAGTCTCGGGCGGCCCAGAGCGAAAACTGTTTTTT.

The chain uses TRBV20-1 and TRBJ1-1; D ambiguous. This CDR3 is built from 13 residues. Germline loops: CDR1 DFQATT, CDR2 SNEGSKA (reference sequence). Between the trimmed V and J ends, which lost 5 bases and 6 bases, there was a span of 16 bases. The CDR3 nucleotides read TGCAGTGCTCGACATGCGGACTACGCTGAAGCTTTCTTT. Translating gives CSARHADYAEAFF.

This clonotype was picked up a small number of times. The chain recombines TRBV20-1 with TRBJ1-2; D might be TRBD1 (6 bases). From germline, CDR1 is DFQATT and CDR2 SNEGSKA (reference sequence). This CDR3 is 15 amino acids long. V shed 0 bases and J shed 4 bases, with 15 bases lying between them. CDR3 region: CSARDSRQGSYGYTF. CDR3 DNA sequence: TGCAGTGCTAGAGATTCGCGGCAGGGGAGCTATGGCTACACCTTC.

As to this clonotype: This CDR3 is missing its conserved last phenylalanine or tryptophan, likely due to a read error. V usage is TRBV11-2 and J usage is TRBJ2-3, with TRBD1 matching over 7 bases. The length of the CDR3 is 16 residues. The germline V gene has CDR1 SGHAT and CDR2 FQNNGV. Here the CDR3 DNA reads TGTCCCAGCAGCTTAGACTGGCGAGGGGGCACTGATACGCAGTATTCT. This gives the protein CPSSLDWRGGTDTQYS.

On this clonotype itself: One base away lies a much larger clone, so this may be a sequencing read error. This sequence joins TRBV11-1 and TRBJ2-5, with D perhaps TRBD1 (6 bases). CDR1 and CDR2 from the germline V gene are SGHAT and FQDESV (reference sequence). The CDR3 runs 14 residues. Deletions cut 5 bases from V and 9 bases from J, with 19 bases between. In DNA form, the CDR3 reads TGTGCCAGCAGCCTAACGGTCACCTCAGGGGCCCAGTACTTC. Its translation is CASSLTVTSGAQYF.

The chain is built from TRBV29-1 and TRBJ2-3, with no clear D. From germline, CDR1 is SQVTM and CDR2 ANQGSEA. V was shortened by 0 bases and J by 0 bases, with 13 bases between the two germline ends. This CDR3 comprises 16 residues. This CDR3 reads CSVEDLSRFSTDTQYF. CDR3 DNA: TGCAGCGTTGAAGACCTTAGCAGATTTAGCACAGATACGCAGTATTTT.

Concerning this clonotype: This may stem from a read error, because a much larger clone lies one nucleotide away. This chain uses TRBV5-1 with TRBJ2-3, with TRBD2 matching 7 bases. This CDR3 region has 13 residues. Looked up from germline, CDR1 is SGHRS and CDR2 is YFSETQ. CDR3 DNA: TGCGCCTCTCGGGGAGGGGCAACAGATATGCAGTATTTT. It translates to CASRGGATDMQYF. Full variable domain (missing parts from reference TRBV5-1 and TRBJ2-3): KAGVTQTPRYLIKTRGQQVTLSCSPISGHRSVSWYQQTPGQGLQFLFEYFSETQRNKGNFPGRFSGRQFSNSRSEMNVSTLELGDSALYLCASRGGATDMQYFGPGTRLTVL.

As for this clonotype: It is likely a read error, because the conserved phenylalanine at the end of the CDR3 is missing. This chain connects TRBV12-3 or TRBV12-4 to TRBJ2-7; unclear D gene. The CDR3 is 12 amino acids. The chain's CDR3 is CVSSNLFREQYL. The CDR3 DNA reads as TGTGTCAGCAGTAACCTTTTTCGCGAGCAGTACTTA.